This TCR beta chain was identified during a study of cytomegalovirus exposure and HLA in healthy donors. Whole-study results and caveats: Confirmation was obtained in vitro that three CMV-associated chains are specific for CMV antigens.

V lost 5 bases and J lost 4, with 16 bases in between. This CDR3 is built from 15 residues. CDR1 is SGHTA, CDR2 FQGTGA, per germline. The table came from immunoSEQ multiplex PCR; TCRdb's copy has only in-frame clones and leaves some out. The profile covers about 180,000 clones, with roughly 85% appearing a single time and roughly 15% taken by the ten largest. To note about this clone: Its target is unknown.

The sequencing input was PBMCs. The origin of this receptor is a man aged 18-30 years in good health and CMV-seropositive. The V gene is TRBV7-3, the J gene TRBJ2-3; tentatively, D is TRBD1 (6 bases). The CDR3 loop is CASSPGQGWADTQYF. In DNA form, the CDR3 reads TGTGCCAGCAGCCCGGGGCAGGGGTGGGCAGATACGCAGTATTTT.